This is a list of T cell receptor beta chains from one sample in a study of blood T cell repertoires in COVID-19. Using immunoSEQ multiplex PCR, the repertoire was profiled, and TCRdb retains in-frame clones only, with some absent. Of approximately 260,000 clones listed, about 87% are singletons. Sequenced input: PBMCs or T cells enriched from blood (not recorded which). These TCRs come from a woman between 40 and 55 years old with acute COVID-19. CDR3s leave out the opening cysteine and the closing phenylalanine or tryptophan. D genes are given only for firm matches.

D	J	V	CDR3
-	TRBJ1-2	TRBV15	ATSILAIAHRVRRGYYGYT
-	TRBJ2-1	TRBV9	ASGPRNEQF
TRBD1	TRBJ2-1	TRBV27	ASSSPDRVSYNEQF
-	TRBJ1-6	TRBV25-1	ASRTRGTYNSPLH
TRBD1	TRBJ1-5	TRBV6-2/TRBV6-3	ASSQTGGFQPQH
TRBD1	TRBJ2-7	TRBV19	ASNGPGQGFYEQY
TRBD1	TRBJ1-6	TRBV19	ASRSQGRNYSPLH
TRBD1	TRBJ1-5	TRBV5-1	ASSSGQGSNQPQH
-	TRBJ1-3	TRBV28	GAESSGNTIY
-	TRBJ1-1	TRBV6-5	ASSYSMGRTEAF
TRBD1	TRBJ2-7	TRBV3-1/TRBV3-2	ASSHRDSYEQY
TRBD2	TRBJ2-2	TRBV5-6	ASSLGLAGFGNTGELF
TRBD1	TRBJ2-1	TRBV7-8	ASSGRQGAYNEQF
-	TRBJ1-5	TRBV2	ASSEESPGGRD
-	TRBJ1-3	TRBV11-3	ASSFRAIGNTIY
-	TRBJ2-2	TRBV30	AWSVASANTGELF
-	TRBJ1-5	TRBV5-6	ASSLGRGGYQPQH
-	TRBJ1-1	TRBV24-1	ATSDVGGRPRAF
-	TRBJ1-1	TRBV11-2	ASSYRRLGNTEAF
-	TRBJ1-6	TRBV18	ASSPWQGTGNSPLH
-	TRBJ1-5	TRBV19	ASRVGGYDQPQH
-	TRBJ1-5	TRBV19	ASSAPPQGAH
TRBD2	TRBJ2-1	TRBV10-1	ASSEWGGWDEQF
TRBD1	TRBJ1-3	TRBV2	ASSERDSSGNTIY
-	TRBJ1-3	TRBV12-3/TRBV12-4	AAKGGIRNTIY
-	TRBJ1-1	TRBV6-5	ASSYLRRNTEAF
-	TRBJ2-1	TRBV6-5	ASSYRPGSGYEQF
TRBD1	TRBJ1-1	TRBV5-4	ASSGGTGTRKNTEAF
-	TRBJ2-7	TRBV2	ASRTHTLPEQY
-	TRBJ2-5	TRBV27	ASSLTVRQTQY
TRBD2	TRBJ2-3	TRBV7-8	ASSLFGTGGPLDTDTQY
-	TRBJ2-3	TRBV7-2	ASSLGLNTDTQY
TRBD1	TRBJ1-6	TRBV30	AWSNRGMWNSPLH
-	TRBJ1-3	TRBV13	ASSLARVGNTIY
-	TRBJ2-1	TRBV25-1	ASSNRRSSYNEQF
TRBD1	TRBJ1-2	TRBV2	ASSVGQGAVGYT
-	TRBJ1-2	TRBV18	ASSPLQETNYGYT
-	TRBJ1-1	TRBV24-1	AVVQGDTNEAF
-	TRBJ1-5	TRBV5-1	ASSLMSDQPQH
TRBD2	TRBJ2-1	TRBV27	ASSLYPQGLAGGNEQF
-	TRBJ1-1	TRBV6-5	ASSFDSYEAF
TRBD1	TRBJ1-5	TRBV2	ASSDELSDRGSQPQH
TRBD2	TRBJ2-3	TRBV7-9	ASSLPYAGATDTQY
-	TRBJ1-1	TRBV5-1	ASRPVVNTEAF
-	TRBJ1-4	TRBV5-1	ASSREFNEKLF
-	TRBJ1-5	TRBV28	ASSFPPGNQPQH
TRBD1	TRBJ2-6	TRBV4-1	ASSPGEGQGRSGANVLT
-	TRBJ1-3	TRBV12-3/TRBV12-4	ASSPSSGNTIY
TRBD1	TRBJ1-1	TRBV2	ASSDRTGGAWTEAF
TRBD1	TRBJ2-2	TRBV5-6	ASSLEGQGPTGELF
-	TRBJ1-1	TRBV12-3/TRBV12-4	ASSYGQSTEAF